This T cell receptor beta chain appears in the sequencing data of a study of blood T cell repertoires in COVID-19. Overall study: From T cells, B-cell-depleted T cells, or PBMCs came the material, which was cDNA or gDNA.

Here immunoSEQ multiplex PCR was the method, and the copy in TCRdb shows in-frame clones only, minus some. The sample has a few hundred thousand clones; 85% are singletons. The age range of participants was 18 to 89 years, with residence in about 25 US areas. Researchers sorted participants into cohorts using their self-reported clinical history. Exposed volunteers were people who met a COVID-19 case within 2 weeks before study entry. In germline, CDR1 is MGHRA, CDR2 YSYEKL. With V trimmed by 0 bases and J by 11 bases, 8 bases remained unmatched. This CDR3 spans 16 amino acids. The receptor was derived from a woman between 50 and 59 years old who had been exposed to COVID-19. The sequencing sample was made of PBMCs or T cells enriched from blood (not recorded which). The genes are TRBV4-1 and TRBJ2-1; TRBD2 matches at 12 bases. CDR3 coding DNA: TGCGCCAGCAGCCAAGATGGGGGACTAGCGGGTCGTAAGCAGTTCTTC. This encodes CASSQDGGLAGRKQFF.